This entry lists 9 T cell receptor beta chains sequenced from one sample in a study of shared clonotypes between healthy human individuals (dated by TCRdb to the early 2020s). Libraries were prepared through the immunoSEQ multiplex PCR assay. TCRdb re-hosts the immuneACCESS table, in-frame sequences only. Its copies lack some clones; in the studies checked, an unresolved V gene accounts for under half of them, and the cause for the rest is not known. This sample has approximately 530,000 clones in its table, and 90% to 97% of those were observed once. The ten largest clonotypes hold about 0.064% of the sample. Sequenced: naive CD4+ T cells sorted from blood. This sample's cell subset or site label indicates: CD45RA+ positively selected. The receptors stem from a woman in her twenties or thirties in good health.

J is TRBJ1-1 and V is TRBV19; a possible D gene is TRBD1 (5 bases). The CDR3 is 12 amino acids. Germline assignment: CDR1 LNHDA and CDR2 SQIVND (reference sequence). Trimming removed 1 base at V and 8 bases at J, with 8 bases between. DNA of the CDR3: TGTGCCAGTAGTATAGGTTACAGGGAAGCTTTCTTT. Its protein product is CASSIGYREAFF.

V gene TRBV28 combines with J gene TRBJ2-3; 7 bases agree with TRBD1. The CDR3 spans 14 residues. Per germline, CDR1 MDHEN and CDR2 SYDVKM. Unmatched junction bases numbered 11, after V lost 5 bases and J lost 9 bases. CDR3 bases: TGTGCCAGCAGTGACGACAGGGCCGTAGGCACGCAGTATTTT. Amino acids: CASSDDRAVGTQYF.

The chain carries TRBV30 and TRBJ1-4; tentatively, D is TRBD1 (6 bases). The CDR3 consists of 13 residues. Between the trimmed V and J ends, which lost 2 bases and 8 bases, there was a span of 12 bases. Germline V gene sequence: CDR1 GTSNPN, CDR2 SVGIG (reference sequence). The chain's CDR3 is CAWSNGQTEKLFF. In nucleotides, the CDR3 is TGTGCCTGGAGTAACGGACAGACGGAAAAACTGTTTTTT.

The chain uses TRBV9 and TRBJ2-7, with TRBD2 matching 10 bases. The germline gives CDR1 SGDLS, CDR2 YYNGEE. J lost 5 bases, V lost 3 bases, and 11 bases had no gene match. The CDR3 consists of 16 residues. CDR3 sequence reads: CASSGGRGTSVHEQYF. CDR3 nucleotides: TGTGCCAGCAGCGGCGGCCGCGGGACTAGCGTCCACGAGCAGTACTTC.

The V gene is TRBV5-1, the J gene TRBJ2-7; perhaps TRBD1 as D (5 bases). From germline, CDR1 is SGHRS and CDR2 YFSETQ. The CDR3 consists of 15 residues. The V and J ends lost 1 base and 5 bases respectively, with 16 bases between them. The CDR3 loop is CASSLRREGAHEQYF. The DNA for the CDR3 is TGCGCCAGCAGCTTGAGGCGCGAAGGGGCTCACGAGCAGTACTTC.

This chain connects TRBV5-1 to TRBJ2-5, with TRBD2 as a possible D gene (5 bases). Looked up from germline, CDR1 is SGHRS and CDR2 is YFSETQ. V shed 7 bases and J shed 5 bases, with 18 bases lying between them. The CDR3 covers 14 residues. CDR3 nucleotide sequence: TGCGCCAGCCGACCTCGGGGAGATGGGGAGACCCAGTACTTC. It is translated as CASRPRGDGETQYF.

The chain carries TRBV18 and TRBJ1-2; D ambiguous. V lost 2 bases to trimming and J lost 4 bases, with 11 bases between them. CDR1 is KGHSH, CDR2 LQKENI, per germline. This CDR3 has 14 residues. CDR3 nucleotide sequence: TGTGCCAGCTCACCAGATTCGGGGTCCTATGGCTACACCTTC. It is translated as CASSPDSGSYGYTF.

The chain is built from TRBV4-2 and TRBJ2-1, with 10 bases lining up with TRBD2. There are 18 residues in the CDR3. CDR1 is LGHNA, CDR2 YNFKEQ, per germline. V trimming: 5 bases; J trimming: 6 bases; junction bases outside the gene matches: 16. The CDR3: CASSELGYWASGSNEQFF. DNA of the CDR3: TGTGCCAGCAGCGAATTGGGTTACTGGGCTAGCGGGAGCAATGAGCAGTTCTTC.

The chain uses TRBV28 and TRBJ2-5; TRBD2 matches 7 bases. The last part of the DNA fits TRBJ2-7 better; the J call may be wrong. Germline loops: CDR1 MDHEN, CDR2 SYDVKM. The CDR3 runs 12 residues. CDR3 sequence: CASRSGRLEQYF. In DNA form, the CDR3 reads TGTGCCAGCAGATCCGGGAGGCTCGAGCAGTACTTC.